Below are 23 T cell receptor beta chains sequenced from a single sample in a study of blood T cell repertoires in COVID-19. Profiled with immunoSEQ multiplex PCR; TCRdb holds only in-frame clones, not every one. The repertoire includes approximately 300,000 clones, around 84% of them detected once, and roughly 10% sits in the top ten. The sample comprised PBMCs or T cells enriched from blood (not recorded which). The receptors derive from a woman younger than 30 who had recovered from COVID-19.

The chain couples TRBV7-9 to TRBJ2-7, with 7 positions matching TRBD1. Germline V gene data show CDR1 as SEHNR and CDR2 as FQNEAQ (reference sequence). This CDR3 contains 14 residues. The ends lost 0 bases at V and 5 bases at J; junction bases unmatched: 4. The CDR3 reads CASSLATGFNEQYF. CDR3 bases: TGTGCCAGCAGCTTAGCGACAGGGTTTAACGAGCAGTACTTC.

CDR3 sequence: CASSLWGSEDWRDEQFF. CDR3 DNA sequence: TGCGCCAGCAGCTTGTGGGGGTCTGAGGACTGGAGGGATGAGCAGTTCTTC. The chain links TRBV5-1 to TRBJ2-1; tentative D call: TRBD2 (6 bases). From germline, CDR1 is SGHRS and CDR2 YFSETQ. This CDR3 contains 17 residues. V lost 1 base, J lost 8 bases, and 22 bases lay in between.

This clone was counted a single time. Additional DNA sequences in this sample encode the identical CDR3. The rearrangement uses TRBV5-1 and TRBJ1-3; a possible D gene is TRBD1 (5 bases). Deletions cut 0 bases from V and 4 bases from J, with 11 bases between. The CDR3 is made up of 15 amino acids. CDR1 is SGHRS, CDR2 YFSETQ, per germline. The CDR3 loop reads CASSLDPGSGNTIYF. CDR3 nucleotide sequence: TGCGCCAGCAGCTTGGATCCAGGGTCAGGAAACACCATATATTTT.

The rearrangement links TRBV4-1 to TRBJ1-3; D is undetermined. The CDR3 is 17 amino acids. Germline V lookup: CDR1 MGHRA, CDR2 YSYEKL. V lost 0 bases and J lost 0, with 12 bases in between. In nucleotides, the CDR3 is TGCGCCAGCAGCCAAGATAGGCAGACTTTCTCTGGAAACACCATATATTTT. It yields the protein CASSQDRQTFSGNTIYF.

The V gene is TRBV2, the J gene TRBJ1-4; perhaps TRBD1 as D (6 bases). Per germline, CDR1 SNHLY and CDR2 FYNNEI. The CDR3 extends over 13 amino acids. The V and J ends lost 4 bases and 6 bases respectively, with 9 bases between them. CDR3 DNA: TGTGCCAGCAGTGGGACAGATGATGAAAAACTGTTTTTT. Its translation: CASSGTDDEKLFF.

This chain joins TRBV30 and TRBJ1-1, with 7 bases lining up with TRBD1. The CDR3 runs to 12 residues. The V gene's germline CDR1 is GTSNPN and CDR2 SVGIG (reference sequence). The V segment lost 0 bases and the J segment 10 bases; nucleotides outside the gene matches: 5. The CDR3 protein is CAWSVLGTAAFF. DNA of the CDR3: TGTGCCTGGAGTGTTCTTGGGACAGCAGCTTTCTTT.

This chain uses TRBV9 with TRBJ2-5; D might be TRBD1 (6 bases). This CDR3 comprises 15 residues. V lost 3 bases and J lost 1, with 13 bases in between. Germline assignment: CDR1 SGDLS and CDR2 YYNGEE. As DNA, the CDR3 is TGTGCCAGCAGCGAAATCGGACAGCCCCAAGAGACCCAGTACTTC. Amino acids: CASSEIGQPQETQYF.

As DNA, the CDR3 is TGTGCCAGCATTCTAGACACTGGGGGGCAGCCCCAGCATTTT. It translates to CASILDTGGQPQHF. The genes are TRBV2 and TRBJ1-5; tentatively, D is TRBD1 (5 bases). V was pared by 7 bases and J by 7 bases, with 17 bases between. This CDR3 is 14 amino acids long. Per the germline V gene, CDR1 is SNHLY and CDR2 is FYNNEI.

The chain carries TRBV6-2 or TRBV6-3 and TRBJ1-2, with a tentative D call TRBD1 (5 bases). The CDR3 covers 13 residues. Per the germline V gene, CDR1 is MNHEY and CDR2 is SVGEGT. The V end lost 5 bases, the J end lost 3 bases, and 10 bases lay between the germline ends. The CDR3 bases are TGTGCCAGCAGTCCCCGGGACTACTATGGCTACACCTTC. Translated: CASSPRDYYGYTF.

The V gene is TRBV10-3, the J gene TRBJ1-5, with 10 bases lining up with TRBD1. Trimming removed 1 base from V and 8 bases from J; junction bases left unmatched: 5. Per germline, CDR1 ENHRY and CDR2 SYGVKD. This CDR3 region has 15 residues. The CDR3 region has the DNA TGTGCCATCAGTGAGTATGGGACAGGGGATAAGCCCCAGCATTTT. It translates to CAISEYGTGDKPQHF.

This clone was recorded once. CDR3 sequence reads: CASSTGPQETQYF. Here the CDR3 DNA reads TGCGCCAGTTCGACAGGGCCCCAAGAGACCCAGTACTTC. The chain combines TRBV5-1 with TRBJ2-5, with TRBD1 matching 7 bases. The CDR3 length is 13 residues. The V and J ends lost 8 bases and 1 base, in that order; junction bases with no gene match: 5. Germline lookup yields CDR1 SGHRS and CDR2 YFSETQ.

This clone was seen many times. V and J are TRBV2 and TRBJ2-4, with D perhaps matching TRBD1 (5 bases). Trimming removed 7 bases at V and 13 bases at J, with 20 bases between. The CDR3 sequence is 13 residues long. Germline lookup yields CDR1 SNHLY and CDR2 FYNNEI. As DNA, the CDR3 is TGTGCCAGCAACCGACCCCTGACAGAACTACAGTACTTC. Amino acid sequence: CASNRPLTELQYF.

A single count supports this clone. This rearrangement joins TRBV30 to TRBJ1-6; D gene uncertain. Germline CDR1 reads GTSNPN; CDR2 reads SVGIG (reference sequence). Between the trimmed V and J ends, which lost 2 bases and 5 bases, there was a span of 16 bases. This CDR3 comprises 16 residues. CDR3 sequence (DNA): TGTGCCTGGAGTCCGGAAGATTGGCGGGATAATTCACCCCTCCACTTT. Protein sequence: CAWSPEDWRDNSPLHF.

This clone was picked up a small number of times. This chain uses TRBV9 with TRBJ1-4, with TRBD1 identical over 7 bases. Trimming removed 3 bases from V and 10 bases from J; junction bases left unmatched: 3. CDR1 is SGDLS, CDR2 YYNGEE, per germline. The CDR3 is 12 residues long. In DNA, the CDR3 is TGTGCCAGCAGCGGACAGGGTCCAAAACTGTTTTTT. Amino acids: CASSGQGPKLFF.

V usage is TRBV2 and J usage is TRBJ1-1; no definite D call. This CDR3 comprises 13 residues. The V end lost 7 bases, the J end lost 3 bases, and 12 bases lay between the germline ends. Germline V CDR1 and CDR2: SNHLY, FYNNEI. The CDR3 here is CASIPAGHTEAFF. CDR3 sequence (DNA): TGTGCCAGCATCCCCGCGGGCCACACTGAAGCTTTCTTT.

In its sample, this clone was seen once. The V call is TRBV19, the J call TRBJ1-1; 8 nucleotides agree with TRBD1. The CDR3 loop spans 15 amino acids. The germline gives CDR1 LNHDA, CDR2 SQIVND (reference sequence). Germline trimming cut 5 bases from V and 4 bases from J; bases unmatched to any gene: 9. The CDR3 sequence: CASSVRQGLGTEAFF. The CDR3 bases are TGTGCCAGTAGTGTAAGACAGGGGTTGGGCACTGAAGCTTTCTTT.

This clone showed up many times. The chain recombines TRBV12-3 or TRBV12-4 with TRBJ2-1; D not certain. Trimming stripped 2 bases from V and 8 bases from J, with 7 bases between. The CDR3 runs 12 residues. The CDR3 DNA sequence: TGTGCCAGCAGTTTATCTGAGGATGAGCAGTTCTTC. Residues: CASSLSEDEQFF.

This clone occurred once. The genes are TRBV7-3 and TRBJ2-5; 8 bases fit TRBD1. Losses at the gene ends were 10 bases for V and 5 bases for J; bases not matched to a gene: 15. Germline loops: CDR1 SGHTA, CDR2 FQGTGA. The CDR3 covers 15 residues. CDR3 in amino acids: CATSPAGGILETQYF. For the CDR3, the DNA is TGTGCCACTTCGCCGGCAGGGGGCATTTTGGAGACCCAGTACTTC. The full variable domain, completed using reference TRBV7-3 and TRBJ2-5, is GAGVSQTPSNKVTEKGKYVELRCDPISGHTALYWYRQSLGQGPEFLIYFQGTGAADDSGLPNDRFFAVRPEGSVSTLKIQRTERGDSAVYLCATSPAGGILETQYFGPGTRLLVL.

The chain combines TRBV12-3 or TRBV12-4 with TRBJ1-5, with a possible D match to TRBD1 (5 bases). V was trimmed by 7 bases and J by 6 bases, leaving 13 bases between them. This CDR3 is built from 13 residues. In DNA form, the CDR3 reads TGTGCCAGCAACGCCCCCGGGGGTCAGCCCCAGCATTTT. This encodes CASNAPGGQPQHF.

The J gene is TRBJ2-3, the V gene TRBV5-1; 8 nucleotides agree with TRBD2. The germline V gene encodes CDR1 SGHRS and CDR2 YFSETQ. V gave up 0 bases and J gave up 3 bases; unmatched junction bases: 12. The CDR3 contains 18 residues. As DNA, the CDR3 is TGCGCCAGCAGCTTGGGGCGGGGGAGCGGGAGTGGAACAGATACGCAGTATTTT. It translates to CASSLGRGSGSGTDTQYF.

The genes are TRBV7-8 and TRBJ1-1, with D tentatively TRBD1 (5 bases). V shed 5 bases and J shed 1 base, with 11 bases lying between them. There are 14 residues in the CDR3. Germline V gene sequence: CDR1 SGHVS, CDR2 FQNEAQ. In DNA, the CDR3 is TGTGCCAGCAGCCTCATTCAGGGGAACACTGAAGCTTTCTTT. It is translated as CASSLIQGNTEAFF.

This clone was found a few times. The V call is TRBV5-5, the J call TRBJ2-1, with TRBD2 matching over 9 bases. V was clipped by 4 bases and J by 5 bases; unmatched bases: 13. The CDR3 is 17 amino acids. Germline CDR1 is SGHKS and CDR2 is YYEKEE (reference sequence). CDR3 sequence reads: CASSPPPSSGAHNEQFF. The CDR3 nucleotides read TGTGCCAGCAGCCCCCCACCTTCTAGCGGGGCTCACAATGAGCAGTTCTTC. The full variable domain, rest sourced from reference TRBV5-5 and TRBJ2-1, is DAGVTQSPTHLIKTRGQQVTLRCSPISGHKSVSWYQQVLGQGPQFIFQYYEKEERGRGNFPDRFSARQFPNYSSELNVNALLLGDSALYLCASSPPPSSGAHNEQFFGPGTRLTVL.

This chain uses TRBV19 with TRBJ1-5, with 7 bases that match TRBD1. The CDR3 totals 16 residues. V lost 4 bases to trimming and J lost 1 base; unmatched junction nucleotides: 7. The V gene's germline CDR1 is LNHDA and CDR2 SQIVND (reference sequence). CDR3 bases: TGTGCCAGTAGTAGGACCTCACAGGGGAGCAATCAGCCCCAGCATTTT. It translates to CASSRTSQGSNQPQHF.